A single sample gave rise to the 32 T cell receptor beta chains below, sequenced in a study of shared clonotypes between healthy human individuals. TCRdb's table, derived via immunoSEQ multiplex PCR, lists solely in-frame clones and lacks some. The table shows 200,000 to 250,000 clones, with approximately 65% occurring only once. The material sequenced was memory CD4+ T cells sorted from blood. The subset: CD45RA-negative fraction. These receptor sequences come from a man younger than 45 in good health.

There are many counts of this clone. The genes are TRBV28 and TRBJ2-5, with 8 bases fitting TRBD1. The germline V gene has CDR1 MDHEN and CDR2 SYDVKM. The length of the CDR3 is 15 residues. V shed 5 bases, J shed 7 bases, and the junction held 12 bases outside the gene matches. The CDR3 here is CASSGGTGPGGTQYF. CDR3 nucleotides: TGTGCCAGCAGTGGGGGGACAGGCCCAGGGGGGACCCAGTACTTC.

Of note for this clone: A much larger clone sits a single nucleotide away, making a read error possible. Other DNA sequences in the same sample also yield this CDR3. This rearrangement joins TRBV30 to TRBJ1-5; D gene unclear. Germline lookup yields CDR1 GTSNPN and CDR2 SVGIG (reference sequence). CDR3 size: 14 residues. In DNA form, the CDR3 reads TGTGCTTGGAGAGGAGGTGGCCTCGATCAGCCCCAGCATTTT. Its translation: CAWRGGGLDQPQHF.

This clone was counted between two and nine times. The rearrangement uses TRBV18 and TRBJ2-4; perhaps TRBD1 as D (6 bases). The CDR3 extends over 13 amino acids. Trimming took off 3 bases at V and 7 bases at J, with 10 bases between the two ends. Germline CDR1 KGHSH, CDR2 LQKENI. DNA of the CDR3: TGTGCCAGCTCACCTGGGGGCGGGAACATTCAGTACTTC. Its protein product is CASSPGGGNIQYF.

The V call is TRBV6-1, the J call TRBJ1-5, with D possibly matching TRBD1 (6 bases). The CDR3 sequence is 21 residues long. The germline CDR1 and CDR2 sequences are MNHNS and SASEGT. Trimming shortened V by 2 bases and J by 2 bases, and 28 bases separated the two germline ends. CDR3 nucleotides: TGTGCCAGCAGTGAATTGGGCAGGTCATTTACGAAGGGGGTTGGCAATCAGCCCCAGCATTTT. Translation: CASSELGRSFTKGVGNQPQHF.

The chain combines TRBV6-6 with TRBJ2-7; 7 bases fit TRBD2. Germline loops: CDR1 MNHNY, CDR2 SVGAGI (reference sequence). The V gene end was trimmed by 0 bases and the J gene end by 4 bases; junction bases not matched to a gene: 3. This CDR3 is built from 14 residues. The CDR3 loop reads CASSYSGREYEQYF. The CDR3 DNA is TGTGCCAGCAGTTACTCTGGGCGGGAGTACGAGCAGTACTTC.

The chain carries TRBV5-3 and TRBJ2-3, with D perhaps being TRBD1 or TRBD2 (5 bases each). TRBV5-3 is recorded as an ORF, its role being uncertain. The V end was cut by 0 bases, the J end by 0 bases, with 17 bases between. The CDR3 sequence is 18 residues long. In DNA form, the CDR3 reads TGTGCCAGAAGCTTGGGCCTTAGGGACGGTCCTAGCACAGATACGCAGTATTTT. Translation: CARSLGLRDGPSTDTQYF.

This chain connects TRBV7-9 to TRBJ2-1, with TRBD1 as a possible D gene (6 bases). V was cut by 5 bases and J by 3 bases, with 11 bases left in between. The V gene's germline CDR1 is SEHNR and CDR2 FQNEAQ (reference sequence). The length of the CDR3 is 14 residues. The chain's CDR3 is CASSPGAGYNEQFF. The CDR3 DNA follows: TGTGCCAGCAGCCCAGGGGCCGGCTACAATGAGCAGTTCTTC.

This chain joins TRBV19 and TRBJ1-3; 7 nucleotides match TRBD1. The CDR3 contains 15 residues. Germline V gene sequence: CDR1 LNHDA, CDR2 SQIVND (reference sequence). The ends lost 6 bases at V and 4 bases at J; junction bases unmatched: 9. CDR3 in amino acids: CASSNDREYGNTIYF. The CDR3 coding sequence is TGTGCCAGTAGCAATGACAGGGAGTACGGAAACACCATATATTTT. The variable domain in full, completed from reference TRBV19 and TRBJ1-3, reads DGGITQSPKYLFRKEGQNVTLSCEQNLNHDAMYWYRQDPGQGLRLIYYSQIVNDFQKGDIAEGYSVSREKKESFPLTVTSAQKNPTAFYLCASSNDREYGNTIYFGEGSWLTVV.

The rearrangement links TRBV15 to TRBJ2-4; D unresolved. The CDR3 totals 11 residues. The germline V gene has CDR1 LNHNV and CDR2 YYDKDF (reference sequence). Between the trimmed V and J ends, which lost 0 bases and 7 bases, there was a span of 1 base. The CDR3 loop reads CATSRENIQYF. The DNA for the CDR3 is TGTGCCACCAGCAGAGAGAACATTCAGTACTTC.

The table lists this clone with a few counts. The CDR3 region has the DNA TGTGCCAGCAGTGGTACCGGGACAGGGAACCAAGAGACCCAGTACTTC. Protein: CASSGTGTGNQETQYF. The chain links TRBV6-1 to TRBJ2-5, with TRBD1 identical over 9 bases. The junction had 6 bases not matched to a gene; V was cut back by 4 bases and J by 0 bases. This CDR3 contains 16 residues. The germline CDR1 and CDR2 sequences are MNHNS and SASEGT.

This rearrangement joins TRBV29-1 to TRBJ2-7; tentatively, D is TRBD2 (6 bases). Trimming took 6 bases from V and 1 from J, leaving 16 bases between them. Germline V gives CDR1 SQVTM, CDR2 ANQGSEA. The CDR3 covers 14 residues. In DNA, the CDR3 is TGCAGCGTGGCTTCGGGGGTTGGATCCTACGAGCAGTACTTC. Translated, it gives CSVASGVGSYEQYF.

The chain uses TRBV19 and TRBJ1-5; no definite D call. V dropped 5 bases and J dropped 4 bases, with 18 bases sitting between them. In germline, CDR1 is LNHDA, CDR2 SQIVND (reference sequence). The CDR3 length is 16 residues. In DNA form, the CDR3 reads TGTGCCAGTAGTCTACCCATTGGCAGCGTAAATCAGCCCCAGCATTTT. Translation: CASSLPIGSVNQPQHF. Full variable domain (missing parts from reference TRBV19 and TRBJ1-5): DGGITQSPKYLFRKEGQNVTLSCEQNLNHDAMYWYRQDPGQGLRLIYYSQIVNDFQKGDIAEGYSVSREKKESFPLTVTSAQKNPTAFYLCASSLPIGSVNQPQHFGDGTRLSIL.

The chain links TRBV5-1 to TRBJ1-1; no clear D. Germline V gives CDR1 SGHRS, CDR2 YFSETQ. V was trimmed by 6 bases and J by 1 base, leaving 10 bases between them. The CDR3 totals 13 residues. CDR3 DNA sequence: TGCGCCAGCATGGCCAGACCGAACACTGAAGCTTTCTTT. Translation gives CASMARPNTEAFF.

The V and J genes are TRBV5-1 and TRBJ2-1; no clear D. Germline CDR1 reads SGHRS; CDR2 reads YFSETQ. Trimming shortened V by 0 bases and J by 6 bases, and 10 bases separated the two germline ends. The CDR3 totals 14 residues. CDR3 protein: CASSLVLKGNEQFF. CDR3 in DNA: TGCGCCAGCAGCTTGGTTCTCAAGGGCAATGAGCAGTTCTTC.

This chain joins TRBV28 and TRBJ1-2; 10 bases are a match to TRBD1. The CDR3 extends over 14 amino acids. Unmatched junction bases numbered 11, after V lost 2 bases and J lost 14 bases. Germline V gene lookup returns CDR1 MDHEN and CDR2 SYDVKM. The CDR3 DNA sequence: TGTGCCAGCAGTTTAGGTGGGGGACAGGGGAAAGAGACCTTC. It translates to CASSLGGGQGKETF.

This sequence joins TRBV9 and TRBJ2-7; D gene uncertain. Germline values: CDR1 SGDLS, CDR2 YYNGEE. CDR3 length equals 14 residues. The germline V and J ends were trimmed by 4 bases and 0 bases, with 11 bases remaining between them. CDR3 protein: CASSPQTHSYEQYF. In nucleotides, the CDR3 is TGTGCCAGCAGCCCTCAGACTCACTCCTACGAGCAGTACTTC.

Concerning this clone: This specimen includes other DNA sequences encoding the same CDR3. The chain links TRBV5-1 to TRBJ2-7; 10 nucleotides align to TRBD1. This CDR3 spans 14 amino acids. Trimming at V came to 4 bases and at J to 0 bases, leaving 1 base not matched to a gene. The V gene's germline CDR1 is SGHRS and CDR2 YFSETQ. The DNA of the CDR3 is TGCGCCAGCAGCCGGACAGGGGGCTCCTACGAGCAGTACTTC. It yields the protein CASSRTGGSYEQYF.

The chain has TRBV5-4 and TRBJ1-1, with 8 bases matching TRBD1. The V segment lost 0 bases and the J segment 0 bases; nucleotides outside the gene matches: 1. The length of the CDR3 is 15 residues. The germline V gene has CDR1 SGHNT and CDR2 YYREEE (reference sequence). The CDR3 loop reads CASSLGQGLNTEAFF. CDR3 coding DNA: TGTGCCAGCAGCTTGGGACAGGGGTTGAACACTGAAGCTTTCTTT.

In this sample, this clone turned up a few times. The chain joins TRBV5-8 to TRBJ2-5; a weak D match, TRBD2 (6 bases). V was shortened by 0 bases and J by 9 bases, with 9 bases between the two germline ends. CDR3 length: 12 residues. The germline V gene encodes CDR1 SGHTS and CDR2 YDEGEE. This CDR3 reads CASSLVRGSQYF. The CDR3 coding sequence is TGTGCCAGCAGCTTGGTTCGGGGGTCCCAGTACTTC.

The chain recombines TRBV21-1 with TRBJ1-5. TRBV21-1 is given as a pseudogene. The CDR3 is 15 amino acids. The CDR3 DNA follows: TGTGCCAGCAGCCACCGACCTTATAGCAATCAGCCCCAGCATTTT. It specifies CASSHRPYSNQPQHF.

This clone has just a few counts. V usage is TRBV18 and J usage is TRBJ2-3; the D is unclear. The CDR3 contains 15 residues. Germline values: CDR1 KGHSH, CDR2 LQKENI. V lost 2 bases, J lost 2 bases, and 11 bases lay in between. In nucleotides, the CDR3 is TGTGCCAGCTCACCAAAACCTCCTTCCACAGATACGCAGTATTTT. It specifies CASSPKPPSTDTQYF. Complete variable domain (other parts from reference TRBV18 and TRBJ2-3): NAGVMQNPRHLVRRRGQEARLRCSPMKGHSHVYWYRQLPEEGLKFMVYLQKENIIDESGMPKERFSAEFPKEGPSILRIQQVVRGDSAAYFCASSPKPPSTDTQYFGPGTRLTVL.

This clone was detected ten times or more. This chain links TRBV12-5 with TRBJ2-6; D possibly corresponds to TRBD1 (5 bases). Trimming took 4 bases from V and 2 from J, leaving 9 bases between them. Germline loops: CDR1 LGHNT, CDR2 FRNRAP. The CDR3 is made up of 15 amino acids. The CDR3 DNA sequence: TGTGCTAGTGGTTCAGGGCTCCCTGGGGCCAACGTCCTGACTTTC. Residues: CASGSGLPGANVLTF.

This clone was observed a few times. The chain carries TRBV18 and TRBJ1-2, with TRBD1 matching over 9 bases. Looked up from germline, CDR1 is KGHSH and CDR2 is LQKENI. The CDR3 has 13 amino acids. J lost 8 bases, V lost 4 bases, and 5 bases had no gene match. The CDR3 coding sequence is TGTGCCAGCTCACTGGACAGGGGAAACGGCTACACCTTC. Translation gives CASSLDRGNGYTF.

The chain employs TRBV29-1 and TRBJ2-2; D is undetermined. V gave up 7 bases and J gave up 6 bases, with 18 bases separating them. Germline CDR1 reads SQVTM; CDR2 reads ANQGSEA. The CDR3 spans 14 residues. The CDR3 region has the DNA TGCAGCGCCCTAATCGGTTTAGTGGCCGGGGAGCTGTTTTTT. Protein: CSALIGLVAGELFF.

The chain is built from TRBV5-4 and TRBJ1-1; a possible D gene is TRBD1 (5 bases). The CDR3 runs to 13 residues. Germline V gene data show CDR1 as SGHNT and CDR2 as YYREEE (reference sequence). V was clipped by 4 bases and J by 5 bases, with 12 bases between them. CDR3 sequence reads: CASSRDGWTEAFF. CDR3 bases: TGTGCCAGCAGCAGGGACGGGTGGACTGAAGCTTTCTTT.

The chain is built from TRBV2 and TRBJ2-5, with a weak D call TRBD2 (5 bases). V was trimmed by 9 bases and J by 7 bases, leaving 15 bases between them. Germline-derived CDR1 and CDR2 are SNHLY and FYNNEI. This CDR3 is built from 12 residues. The CDR3 coding sequence is TGTGCCAGGACAAGCGAGGGCGGGACCCAGTACTTC. Translation: CARTSEGGTQYF.

The chain recombines TRBV7-6 with TRBJ2-3, with 7 positions matching TRBD2. The V segment lost 7 bases and the J segment 0 bases; nucleotides outside the gene matches: 22. CDR1 and CDR2 from the germline V gene are SGHVS and FNYEAQ. The CDR3 covers 20 residues. In DNA form, the CDR3 reads TGTGCCAGCACCCCCCTATCATGGGCTGACGGGAGGCCCAGCACAGATACGCAGTATTTT. This codes for CASTPLSWADGRPSTDTQYF.

The chain links TRBV5-8 to TRBJ2-2; TRBD2 might be the D (6 bases). The germline V and J ends were trimmed by 3 bases and 3 bases, with 9 bases remaining between them. The CDR3 runs 14 residues. Germline V gene sequence: CDR1 SGHTS, CDR2 YDEGEE. The CDR3 protein is CASSSDYHTGELFF. The CDR3 DNA reads as TGTGCCAGCAGCTCGGACTACCACACCGGGGAGCTGTTTTTT.

The chain employs TRBV11-2 and TRBJ1-1; D is unclear. This CDR3 has 16 residues. CDR1 and CDR2 (germline): SGHAT, FQNNGV. Deletions cut 0 bases from V and 1 base from J, with 12 bases between. The CDR3 loop reads CASSLDWVGSNTEAFF. The DNA for the CDR3 is TGTGCCAGCAGCTTAGATTGGGTGGGGTCGAACACTGAAGCTTTCTTT.

In this sample, this clone turned up a few times. The J gene is TRBJ2-1, the V gene TRBV29-1; either TRBD1 or TRBD2 may fit D (6 bases each). The CDR3 loop spans 16 amino acids. V was shortened by 7 bases and J by 0 bases, with 19 bases between the two germline ends. From germline, CDR1 is SQVTM and CDR2 ANQGSEA. CDR3 sequence (DNA): TGCAGCGCCGGTGAAAGGGCGGGACACTCCTACAATGAGCAGTTCTTC. This gives the protein CSAGERAGHSYNEQFF.

The chain couples TRBV29-1 to TRBJ2-1, with D uncertain. The CDR3 is made up of 15 amino acids. Germline CDR1 and CDR2: SQVTM and ANQGSEA. The V and J ends lost 6 bases and 4 bases respectively, with 19 bases between them. CDR3 coding DNA: TGCAGCGTCTTCTCTCCCGCTTCACTATACAATGAGCAGTTCTTC. This gives the protein CSVFSPASLYNEQFF.

This clone has ten or more counts. The chain employs TRBV2 and TRBJ2-7; no clear D. Germline V gene sequence: CDR1 SNHLY, CDR2 FYNNEI. The CDR3 runs to 12 residues. V shed 4 bases and J shed 3 bases, with 7 bases lying between them. CDR3 region: CASSVQNYEQYF. CDR3 nucleotide sequence: TGTGCCAGCAGTGTCCAGAACTACGAGCAGTACTTC.